This TCR beta chain was captured by sequencing in a study of shared clonotypes between healthy human individuals. In germline, CDR1 is LNHNV, CDR2 YYDKDF (reference sequence). CDR3 size: 14 residues. The V segment lost 4 bases and the J segment 6 bases; nucleotides outside the gene matches: 1. Method: immunoSEQ multiplex PCR; TCRdb's copy keeps in-frame clones and lacks some. The sample has 2 million or so clones, just under 95% seen once. Naivety among CD8 cells was defined by CD45RO negativity and positive CCR7 selection, thereby excluding terminally differentiated effector memory CD45RA+ cells. Sequenced: naive CD8+ T cells sorted from blood. The sequence came from a young man in good health. The chain combines TRBV15 with TRBJ2-1, with 12 bases matching TRBD2. The DNA of the CDR3 is TGTGCCACCAGCACGGGACTAGCGGGCAATGAGCAGTTCTTC. This translates into CATSTGLAGNEQFF.